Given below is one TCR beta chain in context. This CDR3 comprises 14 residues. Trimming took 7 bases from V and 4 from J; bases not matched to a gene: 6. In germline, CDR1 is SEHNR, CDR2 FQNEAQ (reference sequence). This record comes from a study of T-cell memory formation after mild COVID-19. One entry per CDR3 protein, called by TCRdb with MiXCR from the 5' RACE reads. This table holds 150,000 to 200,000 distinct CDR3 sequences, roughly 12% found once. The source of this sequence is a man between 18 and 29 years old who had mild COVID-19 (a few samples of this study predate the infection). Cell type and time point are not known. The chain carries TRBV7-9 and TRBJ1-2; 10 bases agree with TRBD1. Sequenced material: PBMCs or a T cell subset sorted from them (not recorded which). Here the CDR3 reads CASNQGQGPYGYTF. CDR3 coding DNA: TGTGCCAGCAACCAGGGACAGGGGCCCTATGGCTACACCTTC.